Below are 21 T cell receptor beta chains sequenced from a single sample in a study of shared clonotypes between healthy human individuals. Sequenced by immunoSEQ multiplex PCR; TCRdb stores in-frame clones only, minus some. The table lists 2,100,000 or so clones, more than 90% of them singletons, with approximately 0.13% in the top ten. The sample was naive CD4+ T cells sorted from blood. Subset indicated: CD45RA+ positively selected. Receptors were obtained from a man between 18 and 35 years old in good health.

Details on this clone: Other DNA sequences in the same sample also yield this CDR3. The chain joins TRBV7-2 to TRBJ1-4, with D possibly being TRBD1 (5 bases). Germline V gives CDR1 SGHTA, CDR2 FQGNSA. Trimming took off 0 bases at V and 0 bases at J, with 5 bases between the two ends. The CDR3 consists of 15 residues. This CDR3 reads CASSLAGATNEKLFF. The CDR3 DNA sequence: TGTGCCAGCAGCTTAGCAGGGGCAACTAATGAAAAACTGTTTTTT.

The chain couples TRBV5-1 to TRBJ2-1; possibly TRBD2 for D (5 bases). Germline V gene lookup returns CDR1 SGHRS and CDR2 YFSETQ. V was cut by 4 bases and J by 9 bases, with 14 bases left in between. The CDR3 loop spans 13 amino acids. Written as DNA, the CDR3 is TGCGCCAGCAGCCCGTGGGAGCCTAGTGAGCAGTTCTTC. Translation gives CASSPWEPSEQFF.

Here the CDR3 DNA reads TGTGCCATCAGCGGAACACAGAACACTGAAGCTTTCTTT. It encodes CAISGTQNTEAFF. The rearrangement uses TRBV10-3 and TRBJ1-1; D not certain. Per the germline V gene, CDR1 is ENHRY and CDR2 is SYGVKD. This CDR3 is 13 amino acids long. The ends were cut back, 6 bases at V and 1 base at J, with 9 bases in the middle.

Of note for this clone: This sample also contains other DNA sequences that code for the same CDR3. The chain links TRBV18 to TRBJ2-7; D remains unclear. Between the trimmed V and J ends, which lost 2 bases and 4 bases, there was a span of 3 bases. Germline values: CDR1 KGHSH, CDR2 LQKENI. The CDR3 covers 11 residues. The CDR3: CASSPDYEQYF. The DNA of the CDR3 is TGTGCCAGCTCACCAGATTACGAGCAGTACTTC.

A word on this clone: The same CDR3 is also encoded by other DNA sequences in this sample. The chain has TRBV19 and TRBJ2-7; D unresolved. Germline loops: CDR1 LNHDA, CDR2 SQIVND (reference sequence). This CDR3 region has 13 residues. Trimming removed 0 bases at V and 3 bases at J, with 6 bases between. The CDR3 loop is CASSIDGVYEQYF. CDR3 sequence (DNA): TGTGCCAGTAGTATAGATGGGGTCTACGAGCAGTACTTC. The variable domain in full, with the rest retrieved from reference TRBV19 and TRBJ2-7, is DGGITQSPKYLFRKEGQNVTLSCEQNLNHDAMYWYRQDPGQGLRLIYYSQIVNDFQKGDIAEGYSVSREKKESFPLTVTSAQKNPTAFYLCASSIDGVYEQYFGPGTRLTVT.

The chain has TRBV30 and TRBJ2-2; D remains unclear. The CDR3 extends over 12 amino acids. Trimming cost V 5 bases and J 3 bases, with 7 bases left between them. The V gene's germline CDR1 is GTSNPN and CDR2 SVGIG (reference sequence). CDR3 nucleotide sequence: TGTGCCTGGTCGCCAGACACCGGGGAGCTGTTTTTT. As protein: CAWSPDTGELFF.

The rearrangement joins TRBV5-6 to TRBJ1-2; D gene unclear. Germline V gene lookup returns CDR1 SGHDT and CDR2 YYEEEE. This CDR3 spans 12 amino acids. Trimming stripped 6 bases from V and 5 bases from J, with 11 bases between. CDR3 region: CASTLGGYGYTF. CDR3 DNA: TGTGCCAGCACCTTAGGCGGGTATGGCTACACCTTC.

The rearrangement uses TRBV10-2 and TRBJ2-2; 9 bases agree with TRBD2. V shed 6 bases and J 2 bases; nucleotides not matched to a gene: 7. The germline CDR1 and CDR2 sequences are WSHSY and SAAADI. The CDR3 is 16 amino acids. CDR3 bases: TGCGCCAGCAGGGGGGGACTAGCTGGAAACACCGGGGAGCTGTTTTTT. Protein product: CASRGGLAGNTGELFF.

The J gene is TRBJ2-7, the V gene TRBV10-3; 7 bases are shared with TRBD1. The CDR3 runs 16 residues. CDR1 ENHRY and CDR2 SYGVKD come from the germline V gene. V lost 9 bases, J lost 5 bases, and 19 bases stayed unmatched. The CDR3 protein is CAITGGEGALINEQYF. The CDR3 coding sequence is TGTGCCATAACGGGCGGAGAGGGGGCATTGATCAACGAGCAGTACTTC.

This chain links TRBV2 with TRBJ1-1, with D tentatively TRBD1 (6 bases). Trimming left V 6 bases short and J 4 bases short, with 15 bases between. The CDR3 runs to 14 residues. Germline CDR1 and CDR2: SNHLY and FYNNEI. Here the CDR3 reads CASSENRVGTEAFF. The CDR3, as DNA: TGTGCCAGCAGCGAAAACAGGGTCGGCACTGAAGCTTTCTTT.

This chain uses TRBV6-6 with TRBJ1-3; 7 nucleotides agree with TRBD1. Germline-derived CDR1 and CDR2 are MNHNY and SVGAGI (reference sequence). V was pared by 2 bases and J by 0 bases, with 4 bases of the junction left unmatched. The CDR3 runs 16 residues. The CDR3 protein is CASSYGDSISGNTIYF. The CDR3 DNA is TGTGCCAGCAGTTACGGGGACAGCATCTCTGGAAACACCATATATTTT.

Comments on this clone: Other nucleotide sequences in the sample specify the same CDR3. The V call is TRBV6-6, the J call TRBJ1-3; a possible D gene is TRBD1 (6 bases). Trimming left V 6 bases short and J 0 bases short, with 12 bases between. In germline, CDR1 is MNHNY, CDR2 SVGAGI (reference sequence). CDR3 length equals 15 residues. The CDR3 loop is CASSETGSSGNTIYF. In DNA form, the CDR3 reads TGTGCCAGCAGCGAAACAGGGAGCTCTGGAAACACCATATATTTT.

The V gene is TRBV10-3, the J gene TRBJ2-3; 8 bases match TRBD2. Trimming took 7 bases from V and 4 from J; bases not matched to a gene: 7. CDR1 and CDR2 from the germline V gene are ENHRY and SYGVKD. The CDR3 runs 14 residues. CDR3 in amino acids: CAITREGGADTQYF. Written as DNA, the CDR3 is TGTGCCATCACCCGGGAGGGAGGAGCAGATACGCAGTATTTT.

This clone was seen only once. At the DNA level, this CDR3 is encoded by other sequences in the same sample as well. The chain uses TRBV5-1 and TRBJ2-5, with 7 bases fitting TRBD2. CDR3 length: 14 amino acids. The J segment lost 5 bases and the V segment lost 2 bases, leaving 6 bases of the junction unmatched. Germline values: CDR1 SGHRS, CDR2 YFSETQ. CDR3 nucleotide sequence: TGCGCCAGCAGCTTCGGCGGGAGCGGGGAGACCCAGTACTTC. This translates into CASSFGGSGETQYF.

The gene calls are TRBV5-1 and TRBJ2-3; the D is unclear. CDR3 length: 13 amino acids. Trimming took off 4 bases at V and 2 bases at J, with 8 bases between the two ends. Germline-derived CDR1 and CDR2 are SGHRS and YFSETQ. CDR3 sequence (DNA): TGCGCCAGCAGCCTGAGAACCACAGATACGCAGTATTTT. Its translation: CASSLRTTDTQYF.

The chain combines TRBV11-2 with TRBJ2-1; possibly TRBD1 for D (5 bases). Germline V gene sequence: CDR1 SGHAT, CDR2 FQNNGV. The CDR3 extends over 15 amino acids. The ends were cut back, 5 bases at V and 4 bases at J, with 15 bases in the middle. This CDR3 reads CASSPNWGLYNEQFF. Written as DNA, the CDR3 is TGTGCCAGCAGCCCAAACTGGGGCCTTTACAATGAGCAGTTCTTC.

The sample holds one count of this clone. The rearrangement joins TRBV5-6 to TRBJ2-2; the match to TRBD1 covers 9 bases. The germline gives CDR1 SGHDT, CDR2 YYEEEE. The length of the CDR3 is 17 residues. With 4 bases clipped from V and 3 bases from J, the junction kept 10 bases outside the gene matches. The CDR3: CASSAGTGRLYTGELFF. The CDR3 DNA reads as TGTGCCAGCAGCGCCGGGACAGGGCGATTGTACACCGGGGAGCTGTTTTTT.

V usage is TRBV5-1 and J usage is TRBJ2-5; 8 bases agree with TRBD2. The V segment lost 4 bases and the J segment 5 bases; nucleotides outside the gene matches: 13. Germline V CDR1 and CDR2: SGHRS, YFSETQ. CDR3 length: 16 amino acids. Here the CDR3 DNA reads TGCGCCAGCAGCCTTGCGTCAGCGGGAGCTGGGGAGACCCAGTACTTC. Translation gives CASSLASAGAGETQYF. Based on the CDR3 plus reference TRBV5-1 and TRBJ2-5, the full variable domain is KAGVTQTPRYLIKTRGQQVTLSCSPISGHRSVSWYQQTPGQGLQFLFEYFSETQRNKGNFPGRFSGRQFSNSRSEMNVSTLELGDSALYLCASSLASAGAGETQYFGPGTRLLVL.

The V gene is TRBV25-1, the J gene TRBJ2-1, with D perhaps given as TRBD1 or TRBD2 (5 bases each). The CDR3 covers 15 residues. Germline V gene data show CDR1 as MGHDK and CDR2 as SYGVNS. V lost 6 bases and J 8 bases, leaving 20 bases between the germline ends. CDR3 bases: TGTGCCAGCAGGGCCCCGGGACCGGGTTTCGATGAGCAGTTCTTC. Encoded protein: CASRAPGPGFDEQFF.

Comments on this clone: In the same sample, other DNA sequences code for this CDR3. The rearrangement joins TRBV18 to TRBJ1-1, with 7 bases aligning to TRBD1. The germline CDR1 and CDR2 sequences are KGHSH and LQKENI. The CDR3 contains 15 residues. With V trimmed by 1 base and J by 1 base, 3 bases remained unmatched. The CDR3 spells CASSPLAGGNTEAFF. The CDR3 nucleotides read TGTGCCAGCTCACCACTCGCAGGGGGGAACACTGAAGCTTTCTTT.

The chain links TRBV7-2 to TRBJ2-2; 7 bases are a match to TRBD2. After removal of 6 bases from V and 5 bases from J, the junction contained 9 bases not matched to a gene. Germline values: CDR1 SGHTA, CDR2 FQGNSA. The CDR3 runs 15 residues. DNA of the CDR3: TGTGCCAGCAGAAACGGGGGGAAGACTACCGGGGAGCTGTTTTTT. Its protein is CASRNGGKTTGELFF.